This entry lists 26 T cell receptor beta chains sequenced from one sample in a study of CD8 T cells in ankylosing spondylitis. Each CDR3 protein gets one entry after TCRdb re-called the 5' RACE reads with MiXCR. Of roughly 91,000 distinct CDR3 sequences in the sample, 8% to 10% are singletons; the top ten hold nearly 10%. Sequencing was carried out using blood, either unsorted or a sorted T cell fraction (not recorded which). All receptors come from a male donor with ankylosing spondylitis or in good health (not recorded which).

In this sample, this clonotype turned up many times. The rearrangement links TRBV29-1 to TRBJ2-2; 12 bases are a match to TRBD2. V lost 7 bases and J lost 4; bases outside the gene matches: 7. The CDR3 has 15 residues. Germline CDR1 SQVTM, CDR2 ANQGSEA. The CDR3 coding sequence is TGCAGCGGTGGGACTAGCGGGTCGGGCACCGGGGAGCTGTTTTTT. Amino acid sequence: CSGGTSGSGTGELFF.

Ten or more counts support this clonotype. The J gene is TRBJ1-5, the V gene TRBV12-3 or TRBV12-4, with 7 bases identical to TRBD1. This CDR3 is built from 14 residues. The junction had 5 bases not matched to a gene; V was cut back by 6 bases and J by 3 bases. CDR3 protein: CASRRDRANQPQHF. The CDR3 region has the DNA TGTGCCAGCAGGCGAGACAGGGCCAATCAGCCCCAGCATTTT.

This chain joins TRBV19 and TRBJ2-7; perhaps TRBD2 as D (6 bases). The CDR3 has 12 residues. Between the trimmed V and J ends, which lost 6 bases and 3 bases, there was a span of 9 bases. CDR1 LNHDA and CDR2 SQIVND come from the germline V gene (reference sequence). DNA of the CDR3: TGTGCCAGTAGGGACGGGGGCTACGAGCAGTACTTC. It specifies CASRDGGYEQYF.

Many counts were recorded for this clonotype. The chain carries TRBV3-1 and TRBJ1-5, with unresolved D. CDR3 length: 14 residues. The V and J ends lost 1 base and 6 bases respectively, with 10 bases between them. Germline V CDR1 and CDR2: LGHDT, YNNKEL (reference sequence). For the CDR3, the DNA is TGTGCCAGCAGCCAAGGAATAGGGTTTCAGCCCCAGCATTTT. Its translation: CASSQGIGFQPQHF.

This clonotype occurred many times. CDR3 nucleotides: TGTGCCAGCTCCGATCTAGCGGGAGCTACCTTGAACACTGAAGCTTTCTTT. As protein: CASSDLAGATLNTEAFF. The J gene is TRBJ1-1, the V gene TRBV18, with D unclear. The CDR3 sequence is 17 residues long. Germline loops: CDR1 KGHSH, CDR2 LQKENI. The V and J ends lost 6 bases and 0 bases respectively, with 20 bases between them. Based on the CDR3 plus reference TRBV18 and TRBJ1-1, the full variable domain is NAGVMQNPRHLVRRRGQEARLRCSPMKGHSHVYWYRQLPEEGLKFMVYLQKENIIDESGMPKERFSAEFPKEGPSILRIQQVVRGDSAAYFCASSDLAGATLNTEAFFGQGTRLTVV.

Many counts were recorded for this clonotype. CDR3 sequence: CASSQETGGSEQYF. The CDR3 DNA follows: TGTGCCAGCAGCCAAGAAACGGGGGGGAGCGAGCAGTACTTC. The chain couples TRBV14 to TRBJ2-7; TRBD2 matches at 8 bases. The CDR3 length is 14 residues. V was clipped by 0 bases and J by 6 bases; unmatched bases: 4. The V gene's germline CDR1 is SGHDN and CDR2 FVKESK.

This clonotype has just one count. CDR3 sequence reads: CASSLGGDSPLHF. DNA for the CDR3: TGTGCCAGCAGTTTAGGGGGCGATTCACCCCTCCACTTT. The V call is TRBV12-3 or TRBV12-4, the J call TRBJ1-6, with D perhaps TRBD1 (5 bases). CDR3 length: 13 residues. V lost 1 base and J 8 bases, leaving 6 bases between the germline ends.

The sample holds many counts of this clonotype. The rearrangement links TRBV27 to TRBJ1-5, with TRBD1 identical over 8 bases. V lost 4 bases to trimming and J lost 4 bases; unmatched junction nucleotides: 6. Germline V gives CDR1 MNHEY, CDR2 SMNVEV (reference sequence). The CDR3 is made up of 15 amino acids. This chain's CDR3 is CASSSGQVNNQPQHF. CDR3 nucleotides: TGTGCCAGCAGTTCGGGACAGGTTAATAATCAGCCCCAGCATTTT.

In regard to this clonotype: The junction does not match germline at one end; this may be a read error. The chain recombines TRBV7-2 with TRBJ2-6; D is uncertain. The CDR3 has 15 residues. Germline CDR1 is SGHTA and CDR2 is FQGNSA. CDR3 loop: CASSHRLWTATVLTF. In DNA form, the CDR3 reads TGTGCCAGCAGCCACCGCCTTTGGACGGCCACCGTCCTGACTTTC.

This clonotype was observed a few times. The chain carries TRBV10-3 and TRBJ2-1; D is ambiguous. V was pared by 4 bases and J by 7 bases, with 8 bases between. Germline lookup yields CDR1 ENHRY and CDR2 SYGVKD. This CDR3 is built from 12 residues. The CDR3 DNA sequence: TGTGCCATCAGTGGATCACGGAATGAGCAGTTCTTC. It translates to CAISGSRNEQFF.

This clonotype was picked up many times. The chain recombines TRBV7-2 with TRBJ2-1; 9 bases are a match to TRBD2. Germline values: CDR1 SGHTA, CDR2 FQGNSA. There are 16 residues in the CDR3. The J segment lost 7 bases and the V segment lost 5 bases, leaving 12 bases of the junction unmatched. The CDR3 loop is CASSPPRGGGPNEQFF. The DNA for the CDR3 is TGTGCCAGCAGCCCCCCGCGGGGGGGAGGGCCAAATGAGCAGTTCTTC.

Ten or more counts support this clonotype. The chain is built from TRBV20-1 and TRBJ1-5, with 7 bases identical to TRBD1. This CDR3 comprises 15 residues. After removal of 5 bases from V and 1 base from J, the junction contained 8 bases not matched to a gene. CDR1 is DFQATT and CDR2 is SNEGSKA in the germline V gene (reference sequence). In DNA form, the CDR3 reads TGCAGTGCTGCTAGGACAGGAATGAGCAATCAGCCCCAGCATTTT. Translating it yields CSAARTGMSNQPQHF.

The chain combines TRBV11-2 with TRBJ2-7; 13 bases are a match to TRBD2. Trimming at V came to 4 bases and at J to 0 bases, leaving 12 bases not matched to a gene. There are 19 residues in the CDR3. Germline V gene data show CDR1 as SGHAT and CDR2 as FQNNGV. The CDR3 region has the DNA TGTGCCAGCAGCTACCAACGACTAGCGGGGGGCCCAAGCTCCTACGAGCAGTACTTC. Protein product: CASSYQRLAGGPSSYEQYF.

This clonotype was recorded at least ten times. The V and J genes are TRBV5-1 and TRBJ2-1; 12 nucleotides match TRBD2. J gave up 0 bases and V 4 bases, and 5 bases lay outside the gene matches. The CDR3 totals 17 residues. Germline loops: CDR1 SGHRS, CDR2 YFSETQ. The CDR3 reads CASSIGLAGSSYNEQFF. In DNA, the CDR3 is TGCGCCAGCAGCATCGGACTAGCGGGGAGCTCCTACAATGAGCAGTTCTTC.

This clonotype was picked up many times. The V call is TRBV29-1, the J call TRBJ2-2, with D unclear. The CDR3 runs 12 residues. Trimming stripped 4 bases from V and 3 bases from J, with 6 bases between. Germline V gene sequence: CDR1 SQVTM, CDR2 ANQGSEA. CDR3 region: CSVARYTGELFF. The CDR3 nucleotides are TGCAGCGTTGCCCGGTACACCGGGGAGCTGTTTTTT.

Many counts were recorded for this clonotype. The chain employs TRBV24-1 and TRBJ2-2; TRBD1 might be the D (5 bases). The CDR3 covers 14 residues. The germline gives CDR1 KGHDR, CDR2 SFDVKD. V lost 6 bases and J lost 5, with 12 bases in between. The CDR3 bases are TGTGCCACCAGTCAAGACAGTTCTACCGGGGAGCTGTTTTTT. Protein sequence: CATSQDSSTGELFF.

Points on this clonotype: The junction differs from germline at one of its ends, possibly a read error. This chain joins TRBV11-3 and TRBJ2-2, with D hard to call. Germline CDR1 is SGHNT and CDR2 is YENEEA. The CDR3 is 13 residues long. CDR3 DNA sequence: TGTGCCACCAGCATGCAGAACACCGGGGAGCTGTTTTTT. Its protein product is CATSMQNTGELFF.

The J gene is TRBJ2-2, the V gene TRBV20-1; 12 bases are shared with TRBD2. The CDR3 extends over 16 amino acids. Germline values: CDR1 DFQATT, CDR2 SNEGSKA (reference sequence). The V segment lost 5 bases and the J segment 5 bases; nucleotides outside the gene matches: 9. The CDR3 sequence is CSAGVTSGRGTGELFF. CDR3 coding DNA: TGCAGTGCTGGGGTGACTAGCGGGAGAGGGACCGGGGAGCTGTTTTTT.

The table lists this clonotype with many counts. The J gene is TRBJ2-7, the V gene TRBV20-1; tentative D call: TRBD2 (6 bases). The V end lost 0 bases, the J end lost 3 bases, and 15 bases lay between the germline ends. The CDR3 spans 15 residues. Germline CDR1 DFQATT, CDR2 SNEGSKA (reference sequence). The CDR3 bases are TGCAGTGCTAGAGATCCCGTGGGGGGTAACTACGAGCAGTACTTC. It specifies CSARDPVGGNYEQYF.

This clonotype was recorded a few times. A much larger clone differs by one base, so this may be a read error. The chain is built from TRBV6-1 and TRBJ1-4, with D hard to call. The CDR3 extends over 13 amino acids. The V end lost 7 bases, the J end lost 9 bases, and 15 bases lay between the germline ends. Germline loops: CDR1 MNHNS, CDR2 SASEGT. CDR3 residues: CASTEGSDKKLFF. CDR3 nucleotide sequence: TGTGCCAGCACGGAGGGAAGTGACAAAAAACTGTTTTTT.

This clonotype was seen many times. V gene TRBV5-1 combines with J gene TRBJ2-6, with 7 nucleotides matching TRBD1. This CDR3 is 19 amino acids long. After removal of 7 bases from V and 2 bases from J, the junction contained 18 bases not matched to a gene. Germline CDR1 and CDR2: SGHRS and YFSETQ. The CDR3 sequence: CASLPAPRQGLAGANVLTF. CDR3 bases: TGCGCCAGCTTACCCGCACCTCGACAGGGCCTGGCTGGGGCCAACGTCCTGACTTTC.

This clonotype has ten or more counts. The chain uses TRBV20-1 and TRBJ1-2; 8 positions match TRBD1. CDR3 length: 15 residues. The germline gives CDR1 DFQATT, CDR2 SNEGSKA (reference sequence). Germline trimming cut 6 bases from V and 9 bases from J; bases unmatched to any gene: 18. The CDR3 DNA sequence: TGCAGTGCCCCCCCCAGACAGGGGTTGGGCTTCCGCTACACCTTC. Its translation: CSAPPRQGLGFRYTF.

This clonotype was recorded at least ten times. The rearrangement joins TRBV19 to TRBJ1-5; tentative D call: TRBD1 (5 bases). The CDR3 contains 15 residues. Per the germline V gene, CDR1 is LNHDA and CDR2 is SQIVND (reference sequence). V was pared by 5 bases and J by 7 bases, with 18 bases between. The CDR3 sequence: CASSFPQGLLQPQHF. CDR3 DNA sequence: TGTGCCAGTAGTTTCCCCCAGGGCTTACTGCAGCCCCAGCATTTT.

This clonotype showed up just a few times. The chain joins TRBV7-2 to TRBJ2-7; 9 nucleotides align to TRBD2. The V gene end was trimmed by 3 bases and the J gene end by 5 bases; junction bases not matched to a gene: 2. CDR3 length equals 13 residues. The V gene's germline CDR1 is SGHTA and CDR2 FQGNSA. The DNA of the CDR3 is TGTGCCAGCAGCTTTGGCGGGGGGGACGAGCAGTACTTC. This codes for CASSFGGGDEQYF.

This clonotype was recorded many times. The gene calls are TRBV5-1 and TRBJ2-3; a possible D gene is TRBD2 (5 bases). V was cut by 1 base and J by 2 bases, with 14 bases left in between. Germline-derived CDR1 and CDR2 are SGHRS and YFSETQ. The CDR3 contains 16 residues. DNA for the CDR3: TGCGCCAGCAGCTTGTTGGCTAGCCACCCCACAGATACGCAGTATTTT. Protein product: CASSLLASHPTDTQYF. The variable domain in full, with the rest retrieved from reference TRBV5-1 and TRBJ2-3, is KAGVTQTPRYLIKTRGQQVTLSCSPISGHRSVSWYQQTPGQGLQFLFEYFSETQRNKGNFPGRFSGRQFSNSRSEMNVSTLELGDSALYLCASSLLASHPTDTQYFGPGTRLTVL.

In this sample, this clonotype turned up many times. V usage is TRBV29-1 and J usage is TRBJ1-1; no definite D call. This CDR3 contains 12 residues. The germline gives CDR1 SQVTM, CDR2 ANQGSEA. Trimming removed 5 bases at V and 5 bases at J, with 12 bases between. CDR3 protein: CSVRDGRTEAFF. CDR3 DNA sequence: TGCAGCGTTCGCGACGGCCGGACTGAAGCTTTCTTT.